A single sample is the source of the 14 T cell receptor beta chains below, sequenced in a study of radiation and T cells in renal cell carcinoma. The assay was immunoSEQ multiplex PCR, and TCRdb's table has in-frame clones only and misses some. This sample has approximately 140,000 clones; less than 85% occur once, and the top ten carry around 25%. This sample's time point: baseline pretreatment blood. As for treatment: 15 Gy SBRT to primary tumor, nephrectomy 4 weeks later. The sequencing here drew on blood, taken from a patient whose treatment included radiotherapy and nephrectomy. The source of these receptors is a woman between 50 and 59 years old with renal cell carcinoma.

The chain couples TRBV4-3 to TRBJ2-4; tentative D call: TRBD2 (5 bases). This CDR3 contains 17 residues. Looked up from germline, CDR1 is LGHNA and CDR2 is YSLEER. Trimming pared 0 bases from V and 1 base from J, leaving 13 bases between. CDR3 DNA sequence: TGCGCCAGCAGCCAAGACTACCTGACGGGGGCCAAAAACATTCAGTACTTC. Protein product: CASSQDYLTGAKNIQYF.

The gene calls are TRBV7-2 and TRBJ1-1; D is undetermined. The V gene lost 4 bases and the J gene lost 3 bases, with 15 bases spanning the gap. Germline values: CDR1 SGHTA, CDR2 FQGNSA. The CDR3 runs 15 residues. CDR3 bases: TGTGCCAGCAGCTCCGGCCCCTTCGGAGACACTGAAGCTTTCTTT. It is translated as CASSSGPFGDTEAFF.

This clone has more than one count but fewer than ten. The chain's CDR3 is CAWSSNYGYTF. In DNA, the CDR3 is TGTGCCTGGAGCTCCAACTATGGCTACACCTTC. The chain carries TRBV30 and TRBJ1-2; D gene ambiguous. The CDR3 runs to 11 residues. The germline CDR1 and CDR2 sequences are GTSNPN and SVGIG (reference sequence). Trimming removed 3 bases at V and 2 bases at J, with 4 bases between.

V is TRBV6-5 and J is TRBJ1-1; D might be TRBD1 (6 bases). Germline assignment: CDR1 MNHEY and CDR2 SVGAGI. The CDR3 contains 14 residues. Trimming removed 2 bases from V and 4 bases from J, with 11 bases in between. The CDR3 region is CASSYRDTGTEAFF. The CDR3, as DNA: TGTGCCAGCAGTTACAGGGACACAGGCACTGAAGCTTTCTTT.

The J gene is TRBJ1-1, the V gene TRBV9; D gene unclear. In germline, CDR1 is SGDLS, CDR2 YYNGEE. The CDR3 contains 14 residues. V lost 0 bases to trimming and J lost 1 base, with 7 bases between them. Here the CDR3 reads CASSVEPQNTEAFF. Here the CDR3 DNA reads TGTGCCAGCAGCGTAGAACCACAGAACACTGAAGCTTTCTTT.

The rearrangement joins TRBV7-9 to TRBJ2-7; D possibly matches TRBD1 or TRBD2 (5 bases each). Germline V gene lookup returns CDR1 SEHNR and CDR2 FQNEAQ (reference sequence). Trimming pared 7 bases from V and 5 bases from J, leaving 12 bases between. This CDR3 is 12 amino acids long. The CDR3 is CASTRDEDEQYF. DNA of the CDR3: TGTGCCAGCACCCGGGACGAGGACGAGCAGTACTTC.

The V call is TRBV28, the J call TRBJ2-7, with D possibly TRBD1 on 5 matching bases. V was shortened by 4 bases and J by 2 bases, with 21 bases between the two germline ends. Germline V gene lookup returns CDR1 MDHEN and CDR2 SYDVKM. The CDR3 sequence is 17 residues long. CDR3 in amino acids: CASSSPSLSTAPYEQYF. The CDR3 DNA follows: TGTGCCAGCAGTTCACCTTCACTTTCGACAGCCCCCTACGAGCAGTACTTC.

The chain is built from TRBV5-6 and TRBJ2-7; 10 positions agree with TRBD1. This CDR3 has 15 residues. CDR1 SGHDT and CDR2 YYEEEE come from the germline V gene. Losses at the gene ends were 4 bases for V and 7 bases for J; bases not matched to a gene: 11. This CDR3 is CASSTPGQGSQEQYF. CDR3 sequence (DNA): TGTGCCAGCAGCACCCCGGGACAGGGGTCTCAAGAGCAGTACTTC.

CDR3 bases: TGTGCCAGCAGCTTTGATGGACAGTCTGGAAACACCATATATTTT. Translating it yields CASSFDGQSGNTIYF. The genes are TRBV5-6 and TRBJ1-3; tentative D call: TRBD1 (6 bases). The CDR3 length is 15 residues. V dropped 2 bases and J dropped 1 base, with 10 bases sitting between them. Germline V gene sequence: CDR1 SGHDT, CDR2 YYEEEE.

V usage is TRBV6-5 and J usage is TRBJ1-4, with D tentatively TRBD1 (5 bases). V lost 6 bases, J lost 5 bases, and 10 bases lay in between. This CDR3 comprises 13 residues. The germline V gene has CDR1 MNHEY and CDR2 SVGAGI. CDR3 nucleotide sequence: TGTGCCAGCAGGGGGACGGTAAATGAAAAACTGTTTTTT. It translates to CASRGTVNEKLFF.

This CDR3 reads CASPGLVDGNYGYTF. The CDR3 DNA is TGTGCCAGCCCCGGGCTGGTGGACGGGAACTATGGCTACACCTTC. The chain joins TRBV2 to TRBJ1-2; no definite D call. Trimming took 8 bases from V and 2 from J, leaving 18 bases between them. The CDR3 length is 15 residues. Germline lookup yields CDR1 SNHLY and CDR2 FYNNEI.

The J gene is TRBJ2-2, the V gene TRBV5-1; D may be TRBD2 (6 bases). The CDR3 consists of 15 residues. CDR1 SGHRS and CDR2 YFSETQ come from the germline V gene. Trimming took off 0 bases at V and 4 bases at J, with 10 bases between the two ends. CDR3 loop: CASSLGQGGTGELFF. The CDR3 nucleotides are TGCGCCAGCAGCTTGGGGCAGGGAGGCACCGGGGAGCTGTTTTTT.

The rearrangement joins TRBV9 to TRBJ1-3; D ambiguous. CDR3 size: 14 residues. V was pared by 4 bases and J by 0 bases, with 8 bases between. In germline, CDR1 is SGDLS, CDR2 YYNGEE. CDR3 in DNA: TGTGCCAGCAGCTCTCCCACCTCTGGAAACACCATATATTTT. Translating gives CASSSPTSGNTIYF.

V gene TRBV4-2 combines with J gene TRBJ1-5, with D unclear. V was trimmed by 1 base and J by 1 base, leaving 8 bases between them. CDR1 and CDR2 (germline): LGHNA, YNFKEQ. The length of the CDR3 is 15 residues. The CDR3: CASSQGSPSNQPQHF. In DNA form, the CDR3 reads TGTGCCAGCAGCCAAGGAAGTCCCAGCAATCAGCCCCAGCATTTT.